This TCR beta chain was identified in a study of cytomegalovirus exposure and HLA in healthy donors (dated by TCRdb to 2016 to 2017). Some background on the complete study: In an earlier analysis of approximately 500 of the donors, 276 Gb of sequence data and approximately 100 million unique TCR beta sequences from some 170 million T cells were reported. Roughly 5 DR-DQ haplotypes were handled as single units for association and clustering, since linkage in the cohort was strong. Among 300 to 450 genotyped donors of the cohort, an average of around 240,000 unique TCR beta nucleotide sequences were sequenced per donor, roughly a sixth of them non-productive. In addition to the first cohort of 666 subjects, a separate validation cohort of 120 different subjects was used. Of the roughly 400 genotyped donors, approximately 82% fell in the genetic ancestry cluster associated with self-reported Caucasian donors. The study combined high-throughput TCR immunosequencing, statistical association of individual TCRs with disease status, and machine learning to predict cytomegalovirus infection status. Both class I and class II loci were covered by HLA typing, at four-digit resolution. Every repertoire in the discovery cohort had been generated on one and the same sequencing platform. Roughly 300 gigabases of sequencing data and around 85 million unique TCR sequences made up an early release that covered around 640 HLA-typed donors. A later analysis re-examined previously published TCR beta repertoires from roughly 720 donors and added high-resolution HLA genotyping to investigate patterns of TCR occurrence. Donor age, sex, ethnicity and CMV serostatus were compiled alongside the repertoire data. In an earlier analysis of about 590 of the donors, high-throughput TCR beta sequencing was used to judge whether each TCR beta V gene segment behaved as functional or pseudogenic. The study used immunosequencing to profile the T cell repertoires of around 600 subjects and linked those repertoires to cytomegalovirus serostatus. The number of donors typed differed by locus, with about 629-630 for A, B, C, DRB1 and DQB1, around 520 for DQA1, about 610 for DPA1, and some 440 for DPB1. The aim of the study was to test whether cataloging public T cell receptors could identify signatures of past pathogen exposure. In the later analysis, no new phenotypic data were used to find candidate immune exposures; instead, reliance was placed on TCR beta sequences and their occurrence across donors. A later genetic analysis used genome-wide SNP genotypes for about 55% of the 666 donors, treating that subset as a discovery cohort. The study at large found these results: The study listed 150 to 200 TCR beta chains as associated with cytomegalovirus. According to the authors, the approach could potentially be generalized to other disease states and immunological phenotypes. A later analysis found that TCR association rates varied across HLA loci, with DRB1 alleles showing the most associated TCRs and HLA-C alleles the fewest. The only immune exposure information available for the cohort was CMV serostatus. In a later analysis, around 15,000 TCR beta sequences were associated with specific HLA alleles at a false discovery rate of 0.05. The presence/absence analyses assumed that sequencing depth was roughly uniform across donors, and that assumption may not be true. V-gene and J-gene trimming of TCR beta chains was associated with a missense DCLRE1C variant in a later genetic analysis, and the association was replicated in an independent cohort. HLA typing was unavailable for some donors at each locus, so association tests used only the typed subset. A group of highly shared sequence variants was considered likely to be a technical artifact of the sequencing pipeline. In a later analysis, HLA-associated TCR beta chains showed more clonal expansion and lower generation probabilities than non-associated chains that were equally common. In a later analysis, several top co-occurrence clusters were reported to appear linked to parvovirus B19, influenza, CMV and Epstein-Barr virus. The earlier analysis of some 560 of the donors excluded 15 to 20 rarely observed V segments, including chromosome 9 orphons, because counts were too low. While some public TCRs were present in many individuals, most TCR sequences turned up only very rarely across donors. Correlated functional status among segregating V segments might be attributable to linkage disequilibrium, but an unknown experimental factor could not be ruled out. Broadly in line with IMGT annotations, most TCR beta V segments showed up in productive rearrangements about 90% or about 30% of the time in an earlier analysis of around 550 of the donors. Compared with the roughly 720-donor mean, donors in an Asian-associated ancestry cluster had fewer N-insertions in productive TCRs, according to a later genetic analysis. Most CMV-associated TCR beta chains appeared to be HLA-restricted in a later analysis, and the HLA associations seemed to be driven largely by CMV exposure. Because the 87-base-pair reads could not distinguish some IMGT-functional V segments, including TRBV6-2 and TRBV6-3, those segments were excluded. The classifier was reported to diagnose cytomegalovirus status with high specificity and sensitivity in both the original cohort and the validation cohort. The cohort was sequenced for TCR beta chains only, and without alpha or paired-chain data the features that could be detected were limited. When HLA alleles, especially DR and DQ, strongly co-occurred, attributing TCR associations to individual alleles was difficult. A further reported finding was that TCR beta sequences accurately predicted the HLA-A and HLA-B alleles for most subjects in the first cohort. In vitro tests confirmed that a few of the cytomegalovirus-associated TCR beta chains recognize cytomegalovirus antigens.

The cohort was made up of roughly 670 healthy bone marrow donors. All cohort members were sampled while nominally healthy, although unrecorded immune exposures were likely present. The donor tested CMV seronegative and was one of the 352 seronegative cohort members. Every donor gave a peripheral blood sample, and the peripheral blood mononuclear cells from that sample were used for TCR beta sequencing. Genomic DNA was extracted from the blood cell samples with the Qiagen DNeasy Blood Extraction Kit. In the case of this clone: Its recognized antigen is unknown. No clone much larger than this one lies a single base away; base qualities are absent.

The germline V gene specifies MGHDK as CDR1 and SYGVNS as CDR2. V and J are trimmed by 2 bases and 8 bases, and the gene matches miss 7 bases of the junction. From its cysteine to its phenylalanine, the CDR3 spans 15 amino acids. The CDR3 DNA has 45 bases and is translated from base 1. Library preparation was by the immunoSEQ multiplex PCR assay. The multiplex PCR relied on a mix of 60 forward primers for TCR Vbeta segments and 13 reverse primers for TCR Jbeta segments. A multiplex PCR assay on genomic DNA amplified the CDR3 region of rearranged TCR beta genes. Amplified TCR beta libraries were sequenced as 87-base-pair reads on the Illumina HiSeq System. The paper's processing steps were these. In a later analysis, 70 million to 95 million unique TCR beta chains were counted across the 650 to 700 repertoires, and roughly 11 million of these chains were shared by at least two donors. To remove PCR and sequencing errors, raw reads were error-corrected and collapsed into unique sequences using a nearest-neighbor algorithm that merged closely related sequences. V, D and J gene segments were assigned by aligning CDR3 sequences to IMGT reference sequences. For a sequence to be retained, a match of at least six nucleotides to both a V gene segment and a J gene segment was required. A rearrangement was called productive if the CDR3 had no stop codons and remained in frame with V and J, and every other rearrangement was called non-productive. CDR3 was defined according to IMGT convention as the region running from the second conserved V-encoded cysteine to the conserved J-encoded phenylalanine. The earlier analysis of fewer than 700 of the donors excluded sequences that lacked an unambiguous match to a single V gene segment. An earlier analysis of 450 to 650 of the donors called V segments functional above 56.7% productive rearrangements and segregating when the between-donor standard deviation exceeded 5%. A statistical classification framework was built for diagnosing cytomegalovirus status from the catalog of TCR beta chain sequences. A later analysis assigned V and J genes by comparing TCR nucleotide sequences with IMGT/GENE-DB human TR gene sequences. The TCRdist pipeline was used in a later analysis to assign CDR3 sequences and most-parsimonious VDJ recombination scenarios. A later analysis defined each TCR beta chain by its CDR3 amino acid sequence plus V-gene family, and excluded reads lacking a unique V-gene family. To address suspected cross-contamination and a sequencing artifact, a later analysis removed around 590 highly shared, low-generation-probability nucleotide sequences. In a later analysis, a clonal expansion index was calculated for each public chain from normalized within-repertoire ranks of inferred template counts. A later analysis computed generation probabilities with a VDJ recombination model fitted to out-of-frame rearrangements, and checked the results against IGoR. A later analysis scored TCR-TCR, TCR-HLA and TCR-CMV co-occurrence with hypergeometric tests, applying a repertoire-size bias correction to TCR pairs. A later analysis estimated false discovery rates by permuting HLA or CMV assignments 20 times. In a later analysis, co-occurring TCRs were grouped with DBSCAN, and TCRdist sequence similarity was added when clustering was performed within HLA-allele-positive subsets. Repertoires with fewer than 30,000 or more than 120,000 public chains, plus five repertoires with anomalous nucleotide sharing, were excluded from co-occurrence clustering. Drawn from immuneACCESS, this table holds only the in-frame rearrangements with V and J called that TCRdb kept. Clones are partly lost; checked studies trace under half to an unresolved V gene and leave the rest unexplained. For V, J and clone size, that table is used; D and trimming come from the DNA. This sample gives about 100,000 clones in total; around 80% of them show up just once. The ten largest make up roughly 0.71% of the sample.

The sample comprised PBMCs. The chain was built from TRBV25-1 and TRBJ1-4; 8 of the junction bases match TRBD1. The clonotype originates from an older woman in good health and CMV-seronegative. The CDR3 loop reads CASSEATGGREKLFF. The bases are TGTGCCAGCAGTGAAGCAACAGGGGGGAGGGAAAAACTGTTTTTT. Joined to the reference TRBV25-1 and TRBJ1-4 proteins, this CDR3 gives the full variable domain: EADIYQTPRYLVIGTGKKITLECSQTMGHDKMYWYQQDPGMELHLIHYSYGVNSTEKGDLSSESTVSRIRTEHFPLTLESARPSHTSQYLCASSEATGGREKLFFGSGTQLSVL.